These 14 T cell receptor beta chains were sequenced from one sample in a study of blood T cells in healthy people across ages. With a J-beta primer mix and a sample-barcoded 5' primer, a second PCR ran about 7 to 11 cycles. TCRdb reanalysed the 5' RACE reads using MiXCR and keeps one entry per CDR3 protein. The data show approximately 780,000 distinct CDR3 sequences, roughly 25% seen once. These data also formed part of another study, on T cells of mothers and their children.

What was sequenced was blood. The receptors were gathered from a boy younger than 18 in good health.

The chain is built from TRBV29-1 and TRBJ2-7; TRBD1 is a possible D gene (7 bases). Germline-derived CDR1 and CDR2 are SQVTM and ANQGSEA. The CDR3 spans 16 residues. The V end lost 6 bases, the J end lost 2 bases, and 23 bases lay between the germline ends. The CDR3 DNA is TGCAGCGTGGCAAAGAGGCGGGGACAGCTGACCTACGAGCAGTACTTC. Encoded protein: CSVAKRRGQLTYEQYF.

V and J are TRBV7-2 and TRBJ2-1; TRBD2 matches at 10 bases. Trimming cost V 2 bases and J 6 bases; bases outside gene matches: 7. The CDR3 is made up of 16 amino acids. Germline assignment: CDR1 SGHTA and CDR2 FQGNSA. In DNA, the CDR3 is TGTGCCAGCAGCTTACTGTTTTCTAGCGGGAGCAATGAGCAGTTCTTC. Residues: CASSLLFSSGSNEQFF.

This clonotype was counted between two and nine times. The chain uses TRBV12-3 or TRBV12-4 and TRBJ1-2; perhaps TRBD1 as D (5 bases). This CDR3 spans 14 amino acids. Trimming removed 6 bases at V and 1 base at J, with 12 bases between. The CDR3 nucleotides read TGTGCCAGCAGCTCCCACGGGGGTAACTATGGCTACACCTTC. This gives the protein CASSSHGGNYGYTF.

V and J are TRBV20-1 and TRBJ2-5; the D gene could be TRBD1 or TRBD2 (5 bases each). Germline CDR1 is DFQATT and CDR2 is SNEGSKA (reference sequence). The V end was cut by 0 bases, the J end by 5 bases, with 10 bases between. The CDR3 loop spans 13 amino acids. The CDR3 DNA is TGCAGTGCTAGAGAGACAGAGCGGGAGACCCAGTACTTC. It translates to CSARETERETQYF.

The rearrangement joins TRBV15 to TRBJ1-1; D ambiguous. Germline V CDR1 and CDR2: LNHNV, YYDKDF (reference sequence). The CDR3 totals 13 residues. V was clipped by 4 bases and J by 5 bases, with 11 bases between them. CDR3 in amino acids: CATSTLGGTEAFF. CDR3 nucleotides: TGTGCCACCAGCACTCTAGGAGGTACTGAAGCTTTCTTT.

The V and J genes are TRBV4-1 and TRBJ1-5, with 7 bases aligning to TRBD1. This CDR3 is 20 amino acids long. The V gene's germline CDR1 is MGHRA and CDR2 YSYEKL. The ends lost 4 bases at V and 3 bases at J; junction bases unmatched: 21. This CDR3 reads CASSPLPLRGTGQLNQPQHF. CDR3 sequence (DNA): TGCGCCAGCAGCCCCCTTCCCCTCAGAGGGACGGGACAGCTCAATCAGCCCCAGCATTTT.

The sample holds one count of this clonotype. The gene calls are TRBV24-1 and TRBJ2-5; 11 positions agree with TRBD2. CDR1 is KGHDR, CDR2 SFDVKD, per germline. J gave up 1 base and V 3 bases, and 6 bases lay outside the gene matches. CDR3 size: 17 residues. CDR3 sequence reads: CATSDPSSGGLQETQYF. CDR3 DNA sequence: TGTGCCACCAGTGATCCCTCTAGCGGGGGGCTCCAAGAGACCCAGTACTTC.

The J gene is TRBJ1-3, the V gene TRBV12-3 or TRBV12-4, with TRBD1 matching 8 bases. V shed 4 bases and J 1 base; nucleotides not matched to a gene: 3. The CDR3 loop spans 15 amino acids. CDR3 DNA sequence: TGTGCCAGCAGTTGGCAGGGGGCTTCTGGAAACACCATATATTTT. Amino acids: CASSWQGASGNTIYF.

This clonotype was detected a few times. This CDR3 is CSASGQALLAKNIQYF. CDR3 nucleotide sequence: TGCAGTGCTAGTGGCCAGGCACTACTAGCCAAAAACATTCAGTACTTC. The chain combines TRBV20-1 with TRBJ2-4; D is unresolved. CDR1 and CDR2 from the germline V gene are DFQATT and SNEGSKA (reference sequence). CDR3 length equals 16 residues. The V end was cut by 3 bases, the J end by 0 bases, with 15 bases between.

The chain is built from TRBV20-1 and TRBJ1-1, with D perhaps TRBD1 (5 bases). The CDR3 covers 14 residues. Trimming shortened V by 6 bases and J by 4 bases, and 18 bases separated the two germline ends. Germline CDR1 and CDR2: DFQATT and SNEGSKA (reference sequence). The CDR3 sequence: CSAPRLGDFTEAFF. The CDR3 region has the DNA TGCAGTGCCCCCAGGTTAGGGGACTTCACTGAAGCTTTCTTT.

CDR3 nucleotides: TGCGCCAGCAGCTTGATCGCGGGGTTGAGCGGAGAGACCCAGTACTTC. This sequence encodes CASSLIAGLSGETQYF. The rearrangement joins TRBV5-1 to TRBJ2-5, with TRBD2 as a possible D gene (6 bases). The ends were cut back, 1 base at V and 4 bases at J, with 17 bases in the middle. This CDR3 spans 16 amino acids. Per the germline V gene, CDR1 is SGHRS and CDR2 is YFSETQ.

This clonotype was counted only a few times. This sequence joins TRBV7-8 and TRBJ2-1; the D gene is possibly TRBD1 (5 bases). Trimming removed 2 bases at V and 7 bases at J, with 21 bases between. The CDR3 has 17 amino acids. Germline V CDR1 and CDR2: SGHVS, FQNEAQ. This CDR3 is CASSLNARVPLVNEQFF. The DNA of the CDR3 is TGTGCCAGCAGCTTAAACGCCAGGGTTCCTCTTGTAAATGAGCAGTTCTTC.

The chain employs TRBV19 and TRBJ2-7, with a weak D call TRBD2 (6 bases). CDR3 length equals 13 residues. Germline CDR1 reads LNHDA; CDR2 reads SQIVND (reference sequence). With 6 bases removed from V and 2 bases from J, the gap between germline ends came to 11 bases. The CDR3 loop reads CASRAAGTYEQYF. The DNA of the CDR3 is TGTGCCAGTAGGGCCGCGGGAACCTACGAGCAGTACTTC. Filled out from reference TRBV19 and TRBJ2-7, the complete variable domain reads DGGITQSPKYLFRKEGQNVTLSCEQNLNHDAMYWYRQDPGQGLRLIYYSQIVNDFQKGDIAEGYSVSREKKESFPLTVTSAQKNPTAFYLCASRAAGTYEQYFGPGTRLTVT.

The chain has TRBV3-1 and TRBJ1-6, with D possibly being TRBD1 (5 bases). The CDR3 extends over 15 amino acids. Trimming stripped 6 bases from V and 9 bases from J, with 18 bases between. Per germline, CDR1 LGHDT and CDR2 YNNKEL (reference sequence). The chain's CDR3 is CASSLGGAGGSPLHF. The CDR3 coding sequence is TGTGCCAGCAGTTTAGGCGGGGCAGGCGGTTCACCCCTCCACTTT.